This T cell receptor beta chain was identified during a study of Ad26.COV2.S vaccination and SARS-CoV-2 variants. Stated treatment: roughly 19 received Ad26.COV2.S at low or high dose, single or two shots; roughly five received placebo; per-sample allocation not given. Sampling happened 63 days after the first vaccine or placebo injection. Produced via immunoSEQ multiplex PCR; TCRdb's table is partial and in-frame only. The sample has 300,000 to 400,000 clones; 75% to 90% are singletons. V trimming: 8 bases; J trimming: 7 bases; junction bases outside the gene matches: 8. This CDR3 has 12 residues. The TCR sequence derives from a person aged 18-65 years who received the Ad26.COV2.S COVID-19 vaccine or a placebo. The chain is built from TRBV12-3 or TRBV12-4 and TRBJ2-7, with 7 bases aligning to TRBD1. The sequenced sample was peripheral blood, obtained in a trial of Ad26.COV2.S vaccine versus placebo. The CDR3 here is CASGRQGWEQYF. The CDR3, as DNA: TGTGCCAGCGGGAGACAGGGCTGGGAGCAGTACTTC.